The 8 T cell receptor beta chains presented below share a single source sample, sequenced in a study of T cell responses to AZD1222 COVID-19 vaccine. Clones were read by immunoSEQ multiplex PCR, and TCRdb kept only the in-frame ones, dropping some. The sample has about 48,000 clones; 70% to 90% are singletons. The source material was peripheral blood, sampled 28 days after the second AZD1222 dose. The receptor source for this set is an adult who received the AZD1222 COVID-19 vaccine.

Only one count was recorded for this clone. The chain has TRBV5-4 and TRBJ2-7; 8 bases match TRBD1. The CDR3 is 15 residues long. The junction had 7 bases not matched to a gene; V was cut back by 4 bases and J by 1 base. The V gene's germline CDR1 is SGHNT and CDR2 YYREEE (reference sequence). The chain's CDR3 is CASSPGQGFSYEQYF. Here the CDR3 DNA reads TGTGCCAGCAGCCCCGGACAGGGCTTTTCCTACGAGCAGTACTTC.

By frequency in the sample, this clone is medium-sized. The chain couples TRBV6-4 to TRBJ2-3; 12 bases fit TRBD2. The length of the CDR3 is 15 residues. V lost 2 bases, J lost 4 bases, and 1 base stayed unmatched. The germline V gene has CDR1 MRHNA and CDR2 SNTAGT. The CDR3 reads CASSDLAGGPDTQYF. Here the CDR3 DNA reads TGTGCCAGCAGTGACCTAGCGGGGGGGCCAGATACGCAGTATTTT.

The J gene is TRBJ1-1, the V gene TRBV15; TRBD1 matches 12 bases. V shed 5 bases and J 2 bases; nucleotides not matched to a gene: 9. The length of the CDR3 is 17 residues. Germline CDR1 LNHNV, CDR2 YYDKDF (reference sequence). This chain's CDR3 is CATSLGGQGAINTEAFF. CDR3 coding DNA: TGTGCCACCAGCCTGGGGGGACAGGGGGCCATTAACACTGAAGCTTTCTTT.

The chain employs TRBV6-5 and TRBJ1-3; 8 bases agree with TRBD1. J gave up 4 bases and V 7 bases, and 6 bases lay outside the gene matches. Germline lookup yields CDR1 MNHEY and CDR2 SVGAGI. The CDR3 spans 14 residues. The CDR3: CASNSGGGGNTIYF. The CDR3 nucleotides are TGTGCCAGCAACTCAGGGGGCGGAGGAAACACCATATATTTT.

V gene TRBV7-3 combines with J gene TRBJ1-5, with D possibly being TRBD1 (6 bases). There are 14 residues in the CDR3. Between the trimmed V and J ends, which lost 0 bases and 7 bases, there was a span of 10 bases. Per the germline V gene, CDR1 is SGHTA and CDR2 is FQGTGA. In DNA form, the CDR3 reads TGTGCCAGCAGCTTAACAGGGGGAGACCAGCCCCAGCATTTT. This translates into CASSLTGGDQPQHF.

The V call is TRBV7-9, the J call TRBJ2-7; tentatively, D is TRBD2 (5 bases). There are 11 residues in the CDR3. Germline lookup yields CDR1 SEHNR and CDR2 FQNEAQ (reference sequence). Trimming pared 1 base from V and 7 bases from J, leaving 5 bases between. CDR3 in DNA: TGTGCCAGCAGCTTAGGGGAGGAGCAGTACTTC. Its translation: CASSLGEEQYF.

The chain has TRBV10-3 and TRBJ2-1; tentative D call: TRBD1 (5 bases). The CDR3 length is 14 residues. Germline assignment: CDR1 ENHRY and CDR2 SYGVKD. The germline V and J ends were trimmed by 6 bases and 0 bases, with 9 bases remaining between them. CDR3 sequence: CAIRDTYSYNEQFF. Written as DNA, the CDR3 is TGTGCCATCAGGGACACATACTCCTACAATGAGCAGTTCTTC.

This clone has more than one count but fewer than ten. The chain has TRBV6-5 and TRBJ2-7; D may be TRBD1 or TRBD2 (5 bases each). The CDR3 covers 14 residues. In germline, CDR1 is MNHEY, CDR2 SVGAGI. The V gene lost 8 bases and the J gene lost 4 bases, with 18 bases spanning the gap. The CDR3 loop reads CASVGTSLGYEQYF. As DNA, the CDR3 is TGTGCCAGCGTTGGGACCTCTTTGGGGTACGAGCAGTACTTC.